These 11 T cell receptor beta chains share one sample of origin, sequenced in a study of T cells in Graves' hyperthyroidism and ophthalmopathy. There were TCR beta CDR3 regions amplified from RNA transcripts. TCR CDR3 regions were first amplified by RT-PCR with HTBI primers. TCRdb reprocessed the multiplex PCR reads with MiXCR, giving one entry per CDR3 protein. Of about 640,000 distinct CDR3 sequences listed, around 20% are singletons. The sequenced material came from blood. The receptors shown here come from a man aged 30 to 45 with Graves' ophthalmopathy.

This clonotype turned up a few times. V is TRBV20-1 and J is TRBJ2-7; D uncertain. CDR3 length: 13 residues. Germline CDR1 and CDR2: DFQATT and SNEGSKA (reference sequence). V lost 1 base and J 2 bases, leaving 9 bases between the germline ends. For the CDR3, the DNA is TGCAGTGCTAGAGGTGCGGAGCCCTACGAGCAGTACTTC. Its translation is CSARGAEPYEQYF.

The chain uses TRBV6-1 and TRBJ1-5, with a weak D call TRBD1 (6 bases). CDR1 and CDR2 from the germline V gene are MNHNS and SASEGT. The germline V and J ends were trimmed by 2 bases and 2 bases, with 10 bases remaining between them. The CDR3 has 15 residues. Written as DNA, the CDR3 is TGTGCCAGCAGTGAATTGGACAGACGCAATCAGCCCCAGCATTTT. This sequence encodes CASSELDRRNQPQHF.

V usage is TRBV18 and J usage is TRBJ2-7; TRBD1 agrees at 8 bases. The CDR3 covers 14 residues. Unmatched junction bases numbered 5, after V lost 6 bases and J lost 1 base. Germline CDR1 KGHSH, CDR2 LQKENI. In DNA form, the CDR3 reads TGTGCCAGCTCGGGGCAGGGGGCTTCCTACGAGCAGTACTTC. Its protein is CASSGQGASYEQYF.

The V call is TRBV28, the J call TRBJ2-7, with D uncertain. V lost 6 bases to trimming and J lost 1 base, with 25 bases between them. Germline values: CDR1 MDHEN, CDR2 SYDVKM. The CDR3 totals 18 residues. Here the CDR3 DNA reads TGTGCCAGCAGAACCTGGCCCTCCTCATCTACATTATCCTACGAGCAGTACTTC. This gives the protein CASRTWPSSSTLSYEQYF.

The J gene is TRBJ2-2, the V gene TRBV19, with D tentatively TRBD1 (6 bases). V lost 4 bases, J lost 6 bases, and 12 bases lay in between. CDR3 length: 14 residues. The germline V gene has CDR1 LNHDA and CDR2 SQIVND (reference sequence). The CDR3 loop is CASSKQGAAGELFF. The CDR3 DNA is TGTGCCAGTAGTAAACAGGGAGCGGCCGGGGAGCTGTTTTTT.

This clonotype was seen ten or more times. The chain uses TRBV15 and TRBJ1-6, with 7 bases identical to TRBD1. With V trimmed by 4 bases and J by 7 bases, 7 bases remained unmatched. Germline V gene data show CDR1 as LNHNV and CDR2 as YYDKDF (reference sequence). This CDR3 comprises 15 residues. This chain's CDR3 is CATSTGQELNSPLHF. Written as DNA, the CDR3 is TGTGCCACCAGCACCGGACAGGAATTGAATTCACCCCTCCACTTT.

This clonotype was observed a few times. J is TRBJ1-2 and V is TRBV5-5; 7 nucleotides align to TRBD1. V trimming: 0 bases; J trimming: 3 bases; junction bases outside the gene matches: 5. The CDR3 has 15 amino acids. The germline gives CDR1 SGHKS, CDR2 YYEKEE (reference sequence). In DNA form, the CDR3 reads TGTGCCAGCAGCTTGGGATGGGGGACAGACTATGGCTACACCTTC. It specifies CASSLGWGTDYGYTF.

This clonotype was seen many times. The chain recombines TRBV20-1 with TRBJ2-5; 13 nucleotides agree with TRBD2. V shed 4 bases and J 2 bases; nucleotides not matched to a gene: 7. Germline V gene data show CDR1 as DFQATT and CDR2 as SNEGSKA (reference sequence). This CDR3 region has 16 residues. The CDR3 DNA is TGCAGTGCTACGGGACTAGCGGGGCGTAGGCAAGAGACCCAGTACTTC. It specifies CSATGLAGRRQETQYF.

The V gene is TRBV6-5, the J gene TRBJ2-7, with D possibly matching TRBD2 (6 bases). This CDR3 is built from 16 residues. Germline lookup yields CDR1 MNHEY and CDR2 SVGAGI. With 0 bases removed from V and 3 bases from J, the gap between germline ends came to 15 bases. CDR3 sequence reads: CASSYSMRGSGYEQYF. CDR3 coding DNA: TGTGCCAGCAGTTACTCGATGCGGGGTAGCGGCTACGAGCAGTACTTC.

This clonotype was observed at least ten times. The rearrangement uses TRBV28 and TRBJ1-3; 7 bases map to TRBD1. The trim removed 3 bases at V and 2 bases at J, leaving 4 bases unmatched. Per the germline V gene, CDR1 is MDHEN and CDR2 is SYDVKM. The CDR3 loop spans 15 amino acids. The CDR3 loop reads CASSLMTGTGNTIYF. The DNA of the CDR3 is TGTGCCAGCAGTTTGATGACAGGGACTGGAAACACCATATATTTT.

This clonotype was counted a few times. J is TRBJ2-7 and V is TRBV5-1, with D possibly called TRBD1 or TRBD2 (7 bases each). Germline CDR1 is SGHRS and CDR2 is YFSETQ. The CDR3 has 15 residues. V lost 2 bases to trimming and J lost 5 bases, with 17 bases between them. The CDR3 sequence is CASSLRSGGDHEQYF. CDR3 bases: TGCGCCAGCAGCTTAAGGTCAGGGGGGGACCACGAGCAGTACTTC.